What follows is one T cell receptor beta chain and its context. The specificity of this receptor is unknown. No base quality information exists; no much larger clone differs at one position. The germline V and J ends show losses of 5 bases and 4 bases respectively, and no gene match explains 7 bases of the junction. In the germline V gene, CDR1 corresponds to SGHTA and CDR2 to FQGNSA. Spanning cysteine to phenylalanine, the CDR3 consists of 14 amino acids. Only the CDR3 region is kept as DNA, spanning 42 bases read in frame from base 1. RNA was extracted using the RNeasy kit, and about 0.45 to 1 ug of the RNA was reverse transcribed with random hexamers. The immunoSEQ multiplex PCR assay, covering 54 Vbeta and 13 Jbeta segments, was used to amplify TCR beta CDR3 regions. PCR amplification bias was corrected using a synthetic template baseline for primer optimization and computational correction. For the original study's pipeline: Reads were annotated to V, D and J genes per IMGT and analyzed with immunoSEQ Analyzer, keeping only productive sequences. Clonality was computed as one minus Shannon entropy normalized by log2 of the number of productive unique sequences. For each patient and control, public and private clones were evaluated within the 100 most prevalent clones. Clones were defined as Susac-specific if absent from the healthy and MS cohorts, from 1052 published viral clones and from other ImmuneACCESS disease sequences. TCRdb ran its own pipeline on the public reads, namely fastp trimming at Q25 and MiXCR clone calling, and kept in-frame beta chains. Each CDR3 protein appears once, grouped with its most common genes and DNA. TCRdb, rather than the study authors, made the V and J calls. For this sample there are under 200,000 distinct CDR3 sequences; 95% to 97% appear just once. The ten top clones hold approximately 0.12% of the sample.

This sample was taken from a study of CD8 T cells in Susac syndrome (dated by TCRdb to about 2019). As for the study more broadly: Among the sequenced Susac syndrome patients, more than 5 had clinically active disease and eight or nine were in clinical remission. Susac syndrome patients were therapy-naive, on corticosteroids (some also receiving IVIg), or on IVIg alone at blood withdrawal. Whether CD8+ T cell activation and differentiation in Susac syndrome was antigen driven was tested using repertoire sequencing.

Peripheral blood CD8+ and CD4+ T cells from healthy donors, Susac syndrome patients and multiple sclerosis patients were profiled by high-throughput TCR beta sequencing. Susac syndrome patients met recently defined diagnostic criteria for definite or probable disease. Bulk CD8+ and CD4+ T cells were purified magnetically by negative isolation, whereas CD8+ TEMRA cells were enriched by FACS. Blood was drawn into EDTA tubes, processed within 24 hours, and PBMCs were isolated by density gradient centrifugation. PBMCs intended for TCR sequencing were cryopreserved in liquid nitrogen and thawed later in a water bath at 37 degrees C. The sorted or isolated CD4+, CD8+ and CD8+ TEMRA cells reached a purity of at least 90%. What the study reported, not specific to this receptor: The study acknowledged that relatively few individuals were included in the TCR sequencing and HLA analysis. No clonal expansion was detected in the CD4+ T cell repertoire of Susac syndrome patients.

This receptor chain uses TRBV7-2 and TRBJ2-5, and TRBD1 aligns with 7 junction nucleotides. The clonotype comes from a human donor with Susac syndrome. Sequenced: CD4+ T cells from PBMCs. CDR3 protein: CASSTGQQRETQYF. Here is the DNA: TGTGCCAGCAGCACGGGACAGCAGCGAGAGACCCAGTACTTC.